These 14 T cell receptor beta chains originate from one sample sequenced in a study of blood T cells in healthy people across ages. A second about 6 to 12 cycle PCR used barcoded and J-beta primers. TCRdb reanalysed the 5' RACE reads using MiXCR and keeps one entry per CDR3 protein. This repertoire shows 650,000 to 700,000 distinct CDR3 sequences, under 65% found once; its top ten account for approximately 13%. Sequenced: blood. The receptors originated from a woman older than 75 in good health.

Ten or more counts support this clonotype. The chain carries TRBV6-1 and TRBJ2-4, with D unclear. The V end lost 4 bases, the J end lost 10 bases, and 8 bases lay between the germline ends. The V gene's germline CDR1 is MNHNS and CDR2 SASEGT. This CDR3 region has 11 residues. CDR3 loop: CASSGPSIQYF. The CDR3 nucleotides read TGTGCCAGCAGTGGCCCCTCGATTCAGTACTTC.

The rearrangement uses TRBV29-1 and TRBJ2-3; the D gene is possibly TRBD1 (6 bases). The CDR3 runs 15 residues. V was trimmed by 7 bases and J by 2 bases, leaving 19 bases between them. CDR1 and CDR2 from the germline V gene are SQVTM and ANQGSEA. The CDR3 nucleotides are TGCAGCGGCCGACAGGCCTCAGTATACACAGATACGCAGTATTTT. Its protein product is CSGRQASVYTDTQYF.

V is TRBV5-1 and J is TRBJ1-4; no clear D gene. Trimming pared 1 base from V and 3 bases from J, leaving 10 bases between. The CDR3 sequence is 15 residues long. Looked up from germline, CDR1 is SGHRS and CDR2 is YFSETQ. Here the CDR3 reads CASSLLGIANEKLFF. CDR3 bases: TGCGCCAGCAGCTTGCTTGGGATAGCTAATGAAAAACTGTTTTTT. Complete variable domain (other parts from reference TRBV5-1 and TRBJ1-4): KAGVTQTPRYLIKTRGQQVTLSCSPISGHRSVSWYQQTPGQGLQFLFEYFSETQRNKGNFPGRFSGRQFSNSRSEMNVSTLELGDSALYLCASSLLGIANEKLFFGSGTQLSVL.

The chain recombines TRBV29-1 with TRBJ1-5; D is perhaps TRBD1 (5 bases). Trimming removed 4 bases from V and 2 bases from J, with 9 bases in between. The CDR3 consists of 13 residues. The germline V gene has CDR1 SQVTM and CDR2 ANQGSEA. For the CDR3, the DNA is TGCAGCGTTGCGAAACAGGGCAATCAGCCCCAGCATTTT. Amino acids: CSVAKQGNQPQHF.

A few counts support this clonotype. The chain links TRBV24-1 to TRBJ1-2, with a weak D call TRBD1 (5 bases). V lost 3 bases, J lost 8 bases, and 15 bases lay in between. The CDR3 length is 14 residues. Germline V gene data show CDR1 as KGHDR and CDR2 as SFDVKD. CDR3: CATSDGDSSDGYTF. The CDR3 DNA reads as TGTGCCACCAGTGATGGGGACTCCAGCGACGGCTACACCTTC.

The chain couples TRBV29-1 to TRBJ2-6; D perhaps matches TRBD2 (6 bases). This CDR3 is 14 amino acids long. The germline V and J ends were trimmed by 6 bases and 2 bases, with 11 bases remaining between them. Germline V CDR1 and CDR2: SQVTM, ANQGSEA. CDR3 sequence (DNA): TGCAGCGTGCGGGGTGTGGCTGGGGCCAACGTCCTGACTTTC. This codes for CSVRGVAGANVLTF.

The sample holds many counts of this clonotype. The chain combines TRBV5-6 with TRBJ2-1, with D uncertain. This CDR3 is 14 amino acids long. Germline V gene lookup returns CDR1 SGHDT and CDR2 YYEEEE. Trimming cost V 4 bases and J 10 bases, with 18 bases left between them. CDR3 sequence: CASSIPTRLREQFF. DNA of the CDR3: TGTGCCAGCAGCATTCCCACTCGATTGAGGGAGCAGTTCTTC.

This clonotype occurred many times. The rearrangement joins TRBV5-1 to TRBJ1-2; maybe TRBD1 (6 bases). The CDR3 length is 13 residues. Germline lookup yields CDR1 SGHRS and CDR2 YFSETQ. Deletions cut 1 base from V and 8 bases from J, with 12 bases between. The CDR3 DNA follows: TGCGCCAGCAGCTTGACAGGGCCTGGGGGCTACACCTTC. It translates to CASSLTGPGGYTF. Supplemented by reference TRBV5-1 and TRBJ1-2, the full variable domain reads KAGVTQTPRYLIKTRGQQVTLSCSPISGHRSVSWYQQTPGQGLQFLFEYFSETQRNKGNFPGRFSGRQFSNSRSEMNVSTLELGDSALYLCASSLTGPGGYTFGSGTRLTVV.

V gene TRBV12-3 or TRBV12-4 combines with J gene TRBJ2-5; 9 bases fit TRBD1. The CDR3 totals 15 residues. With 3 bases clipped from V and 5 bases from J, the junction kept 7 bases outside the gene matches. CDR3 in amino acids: CASSLRGTGKETQYF. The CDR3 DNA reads TGTGCCAGCAGTTTGAGGGGGACAGGGAAGGAGACCCAGTACTTC.

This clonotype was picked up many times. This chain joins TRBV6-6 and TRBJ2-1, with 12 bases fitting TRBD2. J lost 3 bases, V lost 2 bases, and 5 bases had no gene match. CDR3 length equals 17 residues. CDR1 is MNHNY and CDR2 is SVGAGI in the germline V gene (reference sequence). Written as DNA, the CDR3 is TGTGCCAGCAGTTACACTAGCGGGAGGCCCTTCTACAATGAGCAGTTCTTC. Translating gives CASSYTSGRPFYNEQFF.

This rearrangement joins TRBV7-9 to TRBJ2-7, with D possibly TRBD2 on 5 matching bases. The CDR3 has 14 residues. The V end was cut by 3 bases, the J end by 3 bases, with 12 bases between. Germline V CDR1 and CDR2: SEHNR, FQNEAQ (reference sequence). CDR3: CASSFGIPHYEQYF. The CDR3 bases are TGTGCCAGCAGCTTCGGGATCCCCCACTACGAGCAGTACTTC.

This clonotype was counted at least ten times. CDR3 loop: CASSLGPLEVNEQFF. As DNA, the CDR3 is TGTGCCAGTAGTTTAGGTCCCTTGGAAGTCAATGAGCAGTTCTTC. The chain recombines TRBV19 with TRBJ2-1; D is ambiguous. Germline V CDR1 and CDR2: LNHDA, SQIVND (reference sequence). The CDR3 covers 15 residues. The V end was cut by 5 bases, the J end by 6 bases, with 17 bases between.

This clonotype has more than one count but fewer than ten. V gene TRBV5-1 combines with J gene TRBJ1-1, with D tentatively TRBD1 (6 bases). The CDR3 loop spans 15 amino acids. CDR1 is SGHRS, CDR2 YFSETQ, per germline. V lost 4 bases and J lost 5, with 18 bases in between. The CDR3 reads CASSLEQGRGTEAFF. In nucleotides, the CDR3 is TGCGCCAGCAGCCTGGAGCAGGGGAGGGGGACTGAAGCTTTCTTT.

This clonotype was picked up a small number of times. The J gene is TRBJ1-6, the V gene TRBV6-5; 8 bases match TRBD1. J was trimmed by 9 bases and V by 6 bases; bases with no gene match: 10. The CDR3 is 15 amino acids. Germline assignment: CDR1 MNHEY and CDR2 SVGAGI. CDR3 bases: TGTGCCAGCAGGGGCCGGACAGGGCTTTTTTCACCCCTCCACTTT. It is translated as CASRGRTGLFSPLHF.